Listed below are T cell receptor beta chains from one sample, sequenced in a study of blood T cell repertoires in COVID-19. The repertoire was sequenced with immunoSEQ multiplex PCR; TCRdb's copy has only in-frame clones and lacks some. The table has 110,000 to 150,000 clones, more than 70% seen once. Sample: peripheral blood. Receptors were obtained from a woman in her fifties or sixties with acute or convalescent COVID-19. Each CDR3 is given with its conserved first and last residue. Each record gives: D gene, clone size, V gene, J gene, CDR3 DNA, CDR3 protein. D genes are given only for firm matches. Only some rows state a clone size, as once, few, many or a class for expanded clones.

NA	NA	TRBV6-5	TRBJ1-2	TGTGCCAGCAGTTATTCGACAGGCTATGGCTACACCTTC	CASSYSTGYGYTF
NA	few	TRBV2	TRBJ1-1	TGTGCCAGCAGTGAAGGACACATAAGCGGCAAAGCTTTCTTT	CASSEGHISGKAFF
NA	NA	TRBV2	TRBJ2-1	TGTGCCAGCAGTCCGGACTACTACTACAATGAGCAGTTCTTC	CASSPDYYYNEQFF
NA	once	TRBV10-1	TRBJ2-5	TGCGCCAGCAGTGAGGTGGGCCAAGGACAAGAGACCCAGTACTTC	CASSEVGQGQETQYF
NA	NA	TRBV28	TRBJ1-2	TGTGCCAGCAGCCCGGGACACATATCTAACTATGGCTACACCTTC	CASSPGHISNYGYTF
TRBD1	NA	TRBV10-1	TRBJ1-5	TGCGCCAGCAGGGATGGGACAGGGGGGCATCAGCCCCAGCATTTT	CASRDGTGGHQPQHF
NA	NA	TRBV11-2	TRBJ2-7	TGTGCCAGCAGCCCGTGGGACACTGGCTACGAGCAGTACTTC	CASSPWDTGYEQYF
NA	NA	TRBV5-1	TRBJ2-6	TGCGCCAGCAGCTGGGGGGTGATTGACTCTGGGGCCAACGTCCTGACTTTC	CASSWGVIDSGANVLTF
NA	NA	TRBV18	TRBJ1-4	TGTGCCAGCTCACCAGTCGGGAAGGAGGATGAAAAACTGTTTTTT	CASSPVGKEDEKLFF
NA	NA	TRBV9	TRBJ1-2	TGTGCCAGCAGCGTGAATCGGGGAGACGGCTACACCTTC	CASSVNRGDGYTF
TRBD1	NA	TRBV2	TRBJ1-2	TGTGCCAGCAGCGGACAGGCGAGACTCTATGGCTACACCTTC	CASSGQARLYGYTF
NA	NA	TRBV7-2	TRBJ2-3	TGTGCCAGCAGCCTAGTTGGGGGGGCATTCCCCACAGATACGCAGTATTTT	CASSLVGGAFPTDTQYF
NA	NA	TRBV12-3/TRBV12-4	TRBJ2-7	TGTGCCAGCAGTTTTCAGGGGGGAGGCGAGCAGTACTTC	CASSFQGGGEQYF
NA	NA	TRBV2	TRBJ2-7	TGTGCCAGCCGAAACGAGGGTGACTACGAGCAGTACTTC	CASRNEGDYEQYF
TRBD1	NA	TRBV4-3	TRBJ2-4	TGCGCCAGCAGCCGCACAGGGGGGGCCAAAAACATTCAGTACTTC	CASSRTGGAKNIQYF
NA	NA	TRBV6-5	TRBJ1-6	TGTGCCGGGGGGATCTCCTATAATTCACCCCTCCACTTT	CAGGISYNSPLHF
TRBD2	once	TRBV7-3	TRBJ2-1	TGTGCCAGCAGCTTAGGGGTGACTAGCGGGGGGGCCAAGGGCTCCTACAATGAGCAGTTCTTC	CASSLGVTSGGAKGSYNEQFF
NA	NA	TRBV12-2	TRBJ1-6	TGTGCAAGTCGCCGAATCCCAGGGGTTTCACCCCTCCACTTT	CASRRIPGVSPLHF
NA	NA	TRBV7-6	TRBJ1-6	TGTGCCAGCAGCCCGGGGGGGATTAATTCACCCCTCCACTTT	CASSPGGINSPLHF
NA	NA	TRBV18	TRBJ2-5	TGTGCCAGCTCAGGAGGGGGCGAAGAGACCCAGTACTTC	CASSGGGEETQYF
NA	NA	TRBV20-1	TRBJ2-7	TGCAGTGCTATTCCGGCCTACGAGCAGTACTTC	CSAIPAYEQYF
TRBD1	NA	TRBV7-2	TRBJ2-6	TGTGCCAGCAGCCCCTGGACAGGTCAATCTGGGGCCAACGTCCTGACTTTC	CASSPWTGQSGANVLTF
NA	NA	TRBV27	TRBJ2-7	TGTGCCGGGGGGGGGCCCGAACACGAGCAGTACTTC	CAGGGPEHEQYF
NA	NA	TRBV12-3/TRBV12-4	TRBJ2-5	TGTGCCAGCAGCCAGCATCAGGGCCAGGCCCAGTACTTC	CASSQHQGQAQYF
NA	NA	TRBV18	TRBJ1-6	TGTGCCAGCTCACTCGGGGAGGGTTATGAGTCACCCCTCCACTTT	CASSLGEGYESPLHF
NA	NA	TRBV27	TRBJ1-2	TGTGCCAGCAGTACGACCGCGTCTCCGGGTGGCTACACCTTC	CASSTTASPGGYTF
NA	NA	TRBV3-1/TRBV3-2	TRBJ2-1	TGTGCCAGCAGCCAAGATTTTCAGGGTGACTCCTACAATGAGCAGTTCTTC	CASSQDFQGDSYNEQFF
TRBD2	NA	TRBV7-8	TRBJ2-1	TGTGCCAGCAGCTTAGTTTGGGGCGGGGGGGCAGTCGAGCAGTTCTTC	CASSLVWGGGAVEQFF
NA	NA	TRBV5-1	TRBJ2-2	TGCGCCAGCAGCTCGACAGATGCCGGGGAGCTGTTTTTT	CASSSTDAGELFF
NA	few	TRBV28	TRBJ1-1	TGTGCCAGCAGACCTCGCGCCCGGAACACTGAAGCTTTCTTT	CASRPRARNTEAFF
NA	NA	TRBV27	TRBJ1-1	TGTGCCAGCAGTGCTACAGTGAACACTGAAGCTTTCTTT	CASSATVNTEAFF
NA	NA	TRBV5-1	TRBJ2-3	TGCGCCAGCAGATATGGACAAGATACGCAGTATTTT	CASRYGQDTQYF
TRBD2	NA	TRBV25-1	TRBJ2-1	TGTGCCAGCAGTGCCCTGACTAGCGGGGGGGACAATGAGCAGTTCTTC	CASSALTSGGDNEQFF
TRBD1	once	TRBV30	TRBJ2-7	TGTGCCTGGGCTAGCCTGGTGGACAGGGGGCGGGAGCAGTACTTC	CAWASLVDRGREQYF
TRBD2	NA	TRBV6-5	TRBJ2-5	TGTGCCAGCAAGCGGGAGCAAGAGACCCAGTACTTC	CASKREQETQYF
TRBD1	NA	TRBV18	TRBJ1-6	TGTGCCAGCTCACCGGACCCAGGACAGGGGGAATCACCCCTCCACTTT	CASSPDPGQGESPLHF
NA	NA	TRBV3-1/TRBV3-2	TRBJ2-1	TGTGCCAGCAGCCAAGCGTATGAGCAGTTCTTC	CASSQAYEQFF
NA	NA	TRBV2	TRBJ1-6	TGTGCCGTACAGGACAGTACTAGGGGTTCACCCCTCCACTTT	CAVQDSTRGSPLHF
TRBD1	NA	TRBV25-1	TRBJ1-4	TGTGCCAGCAGTGTAGGGACAGGGTACGAAAAACTGTTTTTT	CASSVGTGYEKLFF
TRBD1	NA	TRBV7-8	TRBJ1-3	TGTGCCAGCAGCGCCCGGACAGGCTCTGGAAACACCATATATTTT	CASSARTGSGNTIYF
TRBD1	few	TRBV7-2	TRBJ1-2	TGTGCCAGCAGCTTAGGAGGACAGGGAGTTTACTATGGCTACACCTTC	CASSLGGQGVYYGYTF
TRBD2	NA	TRBV10-3	TRBJ2-1	TGTGCCATCAGTGAGATTTTAGGGGCTAGCGGGGGGGCCATCAATGAGCAGTTCTTC	CAISEILGASGGAINEQFF
TRBD1	few	TRBV11-2	TRBJ2-7	TGTGCCAGCAGCTTGGGACAGTTCTCCTACGAGCAGTACTTC	CASSLGQFSYEQYF